This T cell receptor beta chain was recovered during a study of T-cell reconstitution after alpha-beta-depleted transplantation in children. Preparation of the TCRbeta library involved a method that used unique molecular identifiers. From the PCR reads, TCRdb called clonotypes with MiXCR, one entry per CDR3 protein. Of under 100,000 distinct CDR3 sequences in the sample, less than 20% were seen once. The CDR3 contains 13 residues. The germline V gene has CDR1 MNHEY and CDR2 SMNVEV (reference sequence). Trimming pared 2 bases from V and 5 bases from J, leaving 9 bases between. This sample comprised PBMCs, mostly from graft donor cells, obtained 180 days after TCRalphabeta/CD19-depleted stem cell transplant. The origin of this receptor is a male patient between 2 and 10 years old who had a stem cell transplant for acute lymphoblastic leukemia, so the T cells may come from the graft donor. This sequence joins TRBV27 and TRBJ1-1; D is undetermined. This CDR3 is CASSLGRWTEAFF. Here the CDR3 DNA reads TGTGCCAGCAGTTTAGGGAGATGGACTGAAGCTTTCTTT.